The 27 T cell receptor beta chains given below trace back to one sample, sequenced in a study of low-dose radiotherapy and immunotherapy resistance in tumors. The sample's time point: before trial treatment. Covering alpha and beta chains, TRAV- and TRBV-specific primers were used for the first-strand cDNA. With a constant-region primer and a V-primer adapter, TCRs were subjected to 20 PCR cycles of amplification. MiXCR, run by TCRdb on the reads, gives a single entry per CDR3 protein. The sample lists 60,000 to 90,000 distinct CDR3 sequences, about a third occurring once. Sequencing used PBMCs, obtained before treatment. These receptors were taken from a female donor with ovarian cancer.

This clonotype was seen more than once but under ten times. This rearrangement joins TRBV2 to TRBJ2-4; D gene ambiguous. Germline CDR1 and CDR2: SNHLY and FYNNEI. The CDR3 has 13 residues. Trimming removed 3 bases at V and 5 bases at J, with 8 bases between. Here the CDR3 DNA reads TGTGCCAGCAGTGAGGATAGTGAAAACATTCAGTACTTC. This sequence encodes CASSEDSENIQYF.

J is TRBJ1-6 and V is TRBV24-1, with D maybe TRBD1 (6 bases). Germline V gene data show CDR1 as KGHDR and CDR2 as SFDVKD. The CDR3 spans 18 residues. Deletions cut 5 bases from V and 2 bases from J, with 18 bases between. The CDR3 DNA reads TGTGCCACCAGTGGAGCCACGCGGGGGGGCGCCTATAATTCACCCCTCCACTTT. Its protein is CATSGATRGGAYNSPLHF.

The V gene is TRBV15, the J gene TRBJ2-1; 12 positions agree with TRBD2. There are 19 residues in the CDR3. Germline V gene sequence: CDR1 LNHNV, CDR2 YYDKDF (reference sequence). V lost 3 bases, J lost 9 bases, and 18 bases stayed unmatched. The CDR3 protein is CATSSFRDGLAGQYGEQFF. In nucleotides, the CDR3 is TGTGCCACCAGCAGCTTTCGGGACGGACTAGCGGGACAGTACGGTGAGCAGTTCTTC.

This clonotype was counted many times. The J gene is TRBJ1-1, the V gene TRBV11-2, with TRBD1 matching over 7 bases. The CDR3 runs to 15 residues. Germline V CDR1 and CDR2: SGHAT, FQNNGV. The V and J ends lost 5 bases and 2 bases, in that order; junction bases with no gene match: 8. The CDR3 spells CASSARGQFNTEAFF. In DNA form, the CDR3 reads TGTGCCAGCAGCGCCCGGGGACAGTTTAACACTGAAGCTTTCTTT.

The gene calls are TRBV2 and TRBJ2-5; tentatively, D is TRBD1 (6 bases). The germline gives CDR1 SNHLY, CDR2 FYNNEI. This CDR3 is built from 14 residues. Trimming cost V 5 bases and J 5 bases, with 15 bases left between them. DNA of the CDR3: TGTGCCAGCAGTTCTACAGGGTATCTGGAGACCCAGTACTTC. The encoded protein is CASSSTGYLETQYF.

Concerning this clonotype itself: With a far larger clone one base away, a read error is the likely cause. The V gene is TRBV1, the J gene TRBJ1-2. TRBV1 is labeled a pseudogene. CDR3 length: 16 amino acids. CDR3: CASSQMRVGEEYGYTF. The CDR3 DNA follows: TGCGCCAGCAGCCAGATGAGGGTAGGGGAGGAGTATGGCTACACCTTC.

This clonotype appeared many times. The CDR3 sequence: CASSLGRGDLAKNIQYF. The CDR3 DNA reads as TGTGCCAGCAGTTTAGGCCGAGGGGATCTAGCCAAAAACATTCAGTACTTC. The rearrangement uses TRBV12-3 or TRBV12-4 and TRBJ2-4; D possibly matches TRBD1 or TRBD2 (5 bases each). The CDR3 totals 17 residues. V lost 1 base and J 0 bases, leaving 13 bases between the germline ends.

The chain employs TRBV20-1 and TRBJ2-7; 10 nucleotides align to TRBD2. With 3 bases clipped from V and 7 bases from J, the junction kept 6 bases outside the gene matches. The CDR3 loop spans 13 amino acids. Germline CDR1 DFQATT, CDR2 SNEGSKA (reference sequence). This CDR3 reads CSASKAGGGEQYF. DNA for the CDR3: TGCAGTGCTAGTAAAGCGGGAGGGGGAGAGCAGTACTTC.

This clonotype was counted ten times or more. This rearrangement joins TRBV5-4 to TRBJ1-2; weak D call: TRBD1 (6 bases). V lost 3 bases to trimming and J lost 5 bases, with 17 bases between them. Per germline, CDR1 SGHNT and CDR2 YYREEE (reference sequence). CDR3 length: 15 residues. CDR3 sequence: CASSSLRDTGYGYTF. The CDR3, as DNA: TGTGCCAGCAGCTCCCTCCGGGACACAGGTTATGGCTACACCTTC. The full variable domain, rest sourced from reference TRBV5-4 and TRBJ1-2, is ETGVTQSPTHLIKTRGQQVTLRCSSQSGHNTVSWYQQALGQGPQFIFQYYREEENGRGNFPPRFSGLQFPNYSSELNVNALELDDSALYLCASSSLRDTGYGYTFGSGTRLTVV.

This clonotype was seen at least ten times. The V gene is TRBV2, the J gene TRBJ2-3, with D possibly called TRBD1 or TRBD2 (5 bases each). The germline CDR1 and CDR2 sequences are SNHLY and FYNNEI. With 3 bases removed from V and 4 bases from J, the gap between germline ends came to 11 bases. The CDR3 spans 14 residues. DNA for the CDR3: TGTGCCAGCAGTGATACGGGGCCGGCAGATACGCAGTATTTT. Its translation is CASSDTGPADTQYF.

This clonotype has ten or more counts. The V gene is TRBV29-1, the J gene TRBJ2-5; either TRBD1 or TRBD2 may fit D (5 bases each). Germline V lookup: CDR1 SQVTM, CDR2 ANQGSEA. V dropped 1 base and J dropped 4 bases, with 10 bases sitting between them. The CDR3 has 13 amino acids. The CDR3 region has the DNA TGCAGCGTTGAAGCAGGTGGGGGAGAGACCCAGTACTTC. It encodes CSVEAGGGETQYF.

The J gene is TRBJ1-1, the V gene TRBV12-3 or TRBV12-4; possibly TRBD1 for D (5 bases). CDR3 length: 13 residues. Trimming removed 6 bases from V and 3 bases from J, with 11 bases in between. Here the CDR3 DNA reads TGTGCCAGCAGGGGACCTTTTTACACTGAAGCTTTCTTT. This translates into CASRGPFYTEAFF.

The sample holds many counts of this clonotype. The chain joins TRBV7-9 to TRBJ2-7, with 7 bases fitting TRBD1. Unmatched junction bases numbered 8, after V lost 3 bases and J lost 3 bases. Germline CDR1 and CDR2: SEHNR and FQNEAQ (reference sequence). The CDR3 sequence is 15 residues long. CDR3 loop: CASSLTGTDYYEQYF. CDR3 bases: TGTGCCAGCAGCTTGACCGGGACAGACTACTACGAGCAGTACTTC.

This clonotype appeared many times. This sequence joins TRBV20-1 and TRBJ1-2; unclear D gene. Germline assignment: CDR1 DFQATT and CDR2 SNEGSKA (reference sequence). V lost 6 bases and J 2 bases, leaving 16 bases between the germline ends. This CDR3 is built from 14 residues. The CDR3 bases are TGCAGTGCCCATGAGGTTGGGGTCAACTATGGCTACACCTTC. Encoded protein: CSAHEVGVNYGYTF.

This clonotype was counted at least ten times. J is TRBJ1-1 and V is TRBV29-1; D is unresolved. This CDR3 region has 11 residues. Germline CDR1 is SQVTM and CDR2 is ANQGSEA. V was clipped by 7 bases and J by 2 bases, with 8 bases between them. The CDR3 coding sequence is TGCAGCGGGGCACTAAACACTGAAGCTTTCTTT. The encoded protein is CSGALNTEAFF.

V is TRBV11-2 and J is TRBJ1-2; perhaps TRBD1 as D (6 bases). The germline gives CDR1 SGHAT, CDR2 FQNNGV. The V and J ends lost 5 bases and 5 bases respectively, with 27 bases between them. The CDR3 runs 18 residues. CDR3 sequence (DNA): TGTGCCAGCAGCCCCACCTTATGGGGCAGGGGCGTTACTTATGGCTACACCTTC. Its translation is CASSPTLWGRGVTYGYTF.

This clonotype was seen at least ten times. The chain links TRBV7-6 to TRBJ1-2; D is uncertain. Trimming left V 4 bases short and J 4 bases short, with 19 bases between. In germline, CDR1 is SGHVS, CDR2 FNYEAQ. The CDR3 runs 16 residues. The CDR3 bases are TGTGCCAGCAGCTCAGGATTCGACGGTGGAGGCTATGGCTACACCTTC. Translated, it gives CASSSGFDGGGYGYTF.

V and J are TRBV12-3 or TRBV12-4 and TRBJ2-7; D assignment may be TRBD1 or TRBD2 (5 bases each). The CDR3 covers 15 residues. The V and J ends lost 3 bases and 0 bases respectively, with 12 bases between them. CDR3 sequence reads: CASSLAGDSSYEQYF. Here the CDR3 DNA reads TGTGCCAGCAGTTTGGCGGGCGACAGCTCCTACGAGCAGTACTTC.

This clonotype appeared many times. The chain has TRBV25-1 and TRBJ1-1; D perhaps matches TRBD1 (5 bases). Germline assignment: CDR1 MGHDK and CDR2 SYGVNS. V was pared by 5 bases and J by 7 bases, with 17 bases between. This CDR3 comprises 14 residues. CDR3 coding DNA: TGTGCCAGCAGTCCGAGAAATCAGGGTGGTGAAGCTTTCTTT. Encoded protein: CASSPRNQGGEAFF. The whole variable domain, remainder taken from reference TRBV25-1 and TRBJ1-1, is EADIYQTPRYLVIGTGKKITLECSQTMGHDKMYWYQQDPGMELHLIHYSYGVNSTEKGDLSSESTVSRIRTEHFPLTLESARPSHTSQYLCASSPRNQGGEAFFGQGTRLTVV.

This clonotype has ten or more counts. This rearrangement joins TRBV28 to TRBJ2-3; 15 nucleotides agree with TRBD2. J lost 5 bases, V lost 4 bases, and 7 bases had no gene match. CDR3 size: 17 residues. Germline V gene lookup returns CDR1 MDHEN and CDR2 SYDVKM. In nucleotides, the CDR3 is TGTGCCAGCAGTTCCTCTACGGGACTAGCGGGAGGAGATACGCAGTATTTT. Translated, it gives CASSSSTGLAGGDTQYF.

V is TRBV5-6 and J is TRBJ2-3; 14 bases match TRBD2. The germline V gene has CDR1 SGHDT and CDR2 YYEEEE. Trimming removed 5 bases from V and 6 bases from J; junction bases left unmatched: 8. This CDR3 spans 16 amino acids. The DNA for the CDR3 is TGTGCCAGCAGTTGGGGGACTAGCGGGGGCCGGGATACGCAGTATTTT. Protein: CASSWGTSGGRDTQYF. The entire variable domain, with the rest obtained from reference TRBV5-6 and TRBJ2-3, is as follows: DAGVTQSPTHLIKTRGQQVTLRCSPKSGHDTVSWYQQALGQGPQFIFQYYEEEERQRGNFPDRFSGHQFPNYSSELNVNALLLGDSALYLCASSWGTSGGRDTQYFGPGTRLTVL.

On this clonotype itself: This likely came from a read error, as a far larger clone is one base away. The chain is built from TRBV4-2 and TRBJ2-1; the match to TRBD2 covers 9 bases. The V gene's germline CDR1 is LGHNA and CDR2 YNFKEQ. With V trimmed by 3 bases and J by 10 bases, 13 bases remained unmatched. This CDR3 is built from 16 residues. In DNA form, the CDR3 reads TGTGCCAGCAGCCAGGGCCGACTAGCGGTGGGGGGCGAGCAGTTCTTC. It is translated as CASSQGRLAVGGEQFF.

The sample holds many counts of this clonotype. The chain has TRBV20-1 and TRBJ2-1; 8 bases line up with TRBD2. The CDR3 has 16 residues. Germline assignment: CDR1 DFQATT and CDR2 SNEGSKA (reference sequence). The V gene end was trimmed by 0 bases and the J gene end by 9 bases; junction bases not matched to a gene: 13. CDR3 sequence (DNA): TGCAGTGCTAGAGATTGGAAGGCAGCGGGAGAGGGTGAGCAGTTCTTC. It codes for CSARDWKAAGEGEQFF.

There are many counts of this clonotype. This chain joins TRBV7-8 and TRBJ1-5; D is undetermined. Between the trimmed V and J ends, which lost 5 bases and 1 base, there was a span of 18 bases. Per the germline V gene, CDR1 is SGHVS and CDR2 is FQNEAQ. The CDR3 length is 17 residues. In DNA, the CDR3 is TGTGCCAGCAGCCGACTCCCTATGCTCCTCAGCAATCAGCCCCAGCATTTT. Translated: CASSRLPMLLSNQPQHF.

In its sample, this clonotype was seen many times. The CDR3 loop is CSAPPEPPGETQYF. CDR3 DNA sequence: TGCAGTGCCCCCCCGGAGCCCCCGGGGGAGACCCAGTACTTC. The V and J genes are TRBV20-1 and TRBJ2-5, with D perhaps matching TRBD2 (5 bases). CDR3 length: 14 residues. The V and J ends lost 6 bases and 5 bases respectively, with 19 bases between them. Germline V gene data show CDR1 as DFQATT and CDR2 as SNEGSKA (reference sequence).

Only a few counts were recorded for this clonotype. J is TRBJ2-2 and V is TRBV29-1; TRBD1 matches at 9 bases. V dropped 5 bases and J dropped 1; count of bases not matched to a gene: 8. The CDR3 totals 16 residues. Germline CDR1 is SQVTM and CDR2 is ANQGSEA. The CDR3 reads CSVPTTGGMNTGELFF. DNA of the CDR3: TGCAGCGTTCCGACTACAGGGGGCATGAACACCGGGGAGCTGTTTTTT.

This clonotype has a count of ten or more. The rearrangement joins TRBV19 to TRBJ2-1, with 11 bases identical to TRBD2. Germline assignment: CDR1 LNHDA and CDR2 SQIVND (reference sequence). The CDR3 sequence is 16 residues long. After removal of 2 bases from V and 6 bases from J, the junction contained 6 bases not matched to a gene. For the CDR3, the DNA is TGTGCCAGTAGTATAACGGGGACTAGCGGACTCAATGAGCAGTTCTTC. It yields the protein CASSITGTSGLNEQFF.